Sequencing of this T cell receptor (beta chain) was carried out in a study of shared clonotypes between healthy human individuals. General study findings and limits: What limited the represented genetic and exposure-history diversity was the small number of donors.

The CDR3 runs to 19 residues. From germline, CDR1 is WNHNN and CDR2 SYGVQD (reference sequence). Trimming at V came to 3 bases and at J to 0 bases, leaving 12 bases not matched to a gene. Concerning this clone itself: Its antigen remains unidentified.

Genomic DNA from each subset was divided evenly over several immunoSEQ plates. Each unsorted PBMC replicate got 300 ng genomic DNA, tens of thousands of genomes. This table comes from immunoSEQ multiplex PCR, and its TCRdb copy is limited to in-frame clones, with some not included. The sample consists of 490,000 or so clones, around 80% of them appearing once. The rearrangement joins TRBV10-1 to TRBJ1-5; 9 positions match TRBD1. This TCR was recovered from a woman aged 40 to 50 in good health. Some clones in this sample may be carry-over from other donors' samples. The source material was PBMCs. The DNA for the CDR3 is TGCGCCAGCAGTGAAGGCGGGACAGGGACCCCGTATAGCAATCAGCCCCAGCATTTT. Its protein is CASSEGGTGTPYSNQPQHF.